The clone carrying this T cell receptor beta chain is medium-sized. The sample belongs to a study of control samples from healthy donors and cancer patients. CDR3 length equals 17 residues. CDR1 and CDR2 from the germline V gene are GTSNPN and SVGIG (reference sequence). The junction had 10 bases not matched to a gene; V was cut back by 2 bases and J by 0 bases. Clones were read by immunoSEQ multiplex PCR, and TCRdb kept only the in-frame ones, dropping some. The sample lists 120,000 to 150,000 clones; around 90% were seen once. This TCR derives from a man aged 30 to 39 in good health. The source material was blood. V usage is TRBV30 and J usage is TRBJ1-5; 7 bases fit TRBD1. Written as DNA, the CDR3 is TGTGCCTGGAGTAGATCCTTTACAGGGGTTAGCAATCAGCCCCAGCATTTT. Amino acid sequence: CAWSRSFTGVSNQPQHF.